Sequencing of this T cell receptor (beta chain) was carried out in a study of neurological immune-mediated disorders. Libraries from sorted cells each used roughly 1 million CD4+ or CD8+ T cells. In this sample, this clonotype turned up many times. As yet, its antigen is unknown. Regarding the study as a whole: None of the CDR3 amino acid sequences found in expanded clones was shared across subjects. This suggests that the TCR-beta repertoires were private in all groups.

cDNA was made by 5'RACE with 10-nucleotide random UMIs. Every sequencing run produced over 160 million TCR-beta sequences that came from 15-18 subjects. TCRdb reprocessed the 5' RACE reads via MiXCR and lists one record per CDR3 protein. The sample has 15,000 to 20,000 distinct CDR3 sequences; about 14% are singletons. V lost 0 bases and J lost 4, with 13 bases in between. This CDR3 is 15 amino acids long. Germline V lookup: CDR1 SGDLS, CDR2 YYNGEE. The receptor was isolated from a woman aged 60-75 years with HTLV-1-associated myelopathy (HAM/TSP). The chain links TRBV9 to TRBJ1-2; D might be TRBD1 (5 bases). The source material was CD4+ T cells from blood. The CDR3 region is CASSVGGRVLYGYTF. CDR3 nucleotide sequence: TGTGCCAGCAGCGTAGGGGGCAGGGTCCTCTATGGCTACACCTTC.